Presented here are 16 T cell receptor beta chains from one specimen sequenced in a study of vaccination and CD4 T cells after COVID-19. The treatment is: approximately 9-day PBMC culture with coronavirus spike peptide pools or control peptides (ViraFEST assay). These receptors have no identified antigens. The Oncomine TCR Beta short-read assay was applied to DNA of cultured CD4+ T cells. TCRdb fed the PCR reads into MiXCR, producing one record per CDR3 protein. The table shows just over 15,000 distinct CDR3 sequences, with about 67% occurring only once. The sample taken for sequencing was CD4+ T cells from blood, cultured in vitro. The source is a human donor who had recovered from COVID-19.

This clonotype turned up a few times. J is TRBJ1-6 and V is TRBV20-1, with a tentative D call TRBD1 (6 bases). Germline CDR1 and CDR2: DFQATT and SNEGSKA (reference sequence). CDR3 size: 21 residues. The germline V and J ends were trimmed by 0 bases and 0 bases, with 24 bases remaining between them. Here the CDR3 DNA reads TGCAGTGCTAGAGATATCGGGGGCGGCGGGCCGAGAAGCTCCTATAATTCACCCCTCCACTTT. Its protein product is CSARDIGGGGPRSSYNSPLHF.

The genes are TRBV7-9 and TRBJ1-5; D call uncertain. This CDR3 is 15 amino acids long. Trimming stripped 1 base from V and 5 bases from J, with 12 bases between. Germline values: CDR1 SEHNR, CDR2 FQNEAQ (reference sequence). The CDR3 sequence: CASSLGITGDQPQHF. The CDR3 nucleotides are TGTGCCAGCAGCTTAGGGATCACCGGGGATCAGCCCCAGCATTTT. The variable domain in full, completed from reference TRBV7-9 and TRBJ1-5, reads DTGVSQNPRHKITKRGQNVTFRCDPISEHNRLYWYRQTLGQGPEFLTYFQNEAQLEKSRLLSDRFSAERPKGSFSTLEIQRTEQGDSAMYLCASSLGITGDQPQHFGDGTRLSIL.

This clonotype appeared a few times. The CDR3 here is CASSPRYSNQPQHF. CDR3 nucleotides: TGTGCCAGCAGCCCTCGGTATAGCAATCAGCCCCAGCATTTT. The chain carries TRBV7-9 and TRBJ1-5; D gene unclear. This CDR3 is 14 amino acids long. Trimming left V 5 bases short and J 0 bases short, with 8 bases between. Per the germline V gene, CDR1 is SEHNR and CDR2 is FQNEAQ (reference sequence).

This clonotype has only one observation. This chain links TRBV6-2 or TRBV6-3 with TRBJ2-2, with D perhaps assigned TRBD1 or TRBD2 (5 bases each). Germline-derived CDR1 and CDR2 are MNHEY and SVGEGT. The germline V and J ends were trimmed by 6 bases and 1 base, with 12 bases remaining between them. CDR3 length equals 15 residues. This CDR3 is CASRSGQLNTGELFF. CDR3 coding DNA: TGTGCCAGCAGGTCGGGGCAGCTGAACACCGGGGAGCTGTTTTTT.

The chain joins TRBV29-1 to TRBJ1-6; D gene unclear. Germline values: CDR1 SQVTM, CDR2 ANQGSEA. The CDR3 extends over 13 amino acids. V was cut by 4 bases and J by 5 bases, with 9 bases left in between. CDR3 sequence: CSVGEIHNSPLHF. The DNA of the CDR3 is TGCAGCGTTGGGGAGATTCATAATTCACCCCTCCACTTT.

The chain joins TRBV21-1 to TRBJ1-1. TRBV21-1 is a pseudogene. The CDR3 contains 16 residues. The CDR3 DNA is TGTGCCAGCAGCAAAGTCGGTCGGCAGGTGAACACTGAAGCTTTCTTT. Protein product: CASSKVGRQVNTEAFF.

Regarding this clonotype: At one of its ends the junction is not consistent with the germline gene, which may arise from a read error. The chain is built from TRBV20-1 and TRBJ2-7; TRBD1 matches at 10 bases. The germline CDR1 and CDR2 sequences are DFQATT and SNEGSKA (reference sequence). The CDR3 runs to 13 residues. The CDR3 is CSARGQGGYEQYF. Written as DNA, the CDR3 is TGCAGTGCCAGAGGACAGGGGGGCTACGAGCAGTACTTC.

V usage is TRBV6-1 and J usage is TRBJ1-5; maybe TRBD1 (6 bases). The CDR3 consists of 17 residues. Germline V gene lookup returns CDR1 MNHNS and CDR2 SASEGT. V lost 6 bases to trimming and J lost 0 bases, with 18 bases between them. The CDR3 coding sequence is TGTGCCAGCAGGCCCCGAAGGGGGGCGGTTAGCAATCAGCCCCAGCATTTT. It encodes CASRPRRGAVSNQPQHF.

This clonotype was seen just once. The genes are TRBV28 and TRBJ1-1, with D possibly being TRBD1 (6 bases). The CDR3 is made up of 14 amino acids. Germline V gene sequence: CDR1 MDHEN, CDR2 SYDVKM. The V end lost 5 bases, the J end lost 11 bases, and 21 bases lay between the germline ends. CDR3 residues: CASSLPGQIAGAFF. CDR3 in DNA: TGTGCCAGCAGTCTCCCCGGACAGATTGCGGGGGCTTTCTTT.

This clonotype showed up just a few times. The V gene is TRBV6-2 or TRBV6-3, the J gene TRBJ1-5; no clear D. The germline V gene encodes CDR1 MNHEY and CDR2 SVGEGT. V was trimmed by 6 bases and J by 2 bases, leaving 14 bases between them. The CDR3 sequence is 15 residues long. CDR3 in DNA: TGTGCCAGCAGGTCAGGTTCTGGGGGCAATCAGCCCCAGCATTTT. It translates to CASRSGSGGNQPQHF.

The chain recombines TRBV27 with TRBJ2-1, with D tentatively TRBD2 (5 bases). CDR1 is MNHEY, CDR2 SMNVEV, per germline (reference sequence). The V and J ends lost 3 bases and 0 bases respectively, with 12 bases between them. The CDR3 spans 16 residues. CDR3: CASSFLSASSYNEQFF. CDR3 nucleotide sequence: TGTGCCAGCAGTTTCCTTAGCGCGAGCTCCTACAATGAGCAGTTCTTC.

This rearrangement joins TRBV15 to TRBJ2-6; the D is unclear. The V gene lost 1 base and the J gene lost 9 bases, with 7 bases spanning the gap. CDR3 size: 13 residues. The V gene's germline CDR1 is LNHNV and CDR2 YYDKDF (reference sequence). As DNA, the CDR3 is TGTGCCACCAGCAGAGTTCCCAGCAACGTCCTGACTTTC. Translation: CATSRVPSNVLTF.

The chain is built from TRBV6-4 and TRBJ1-6; TRBD1 agrees at 7 bases. V lost 5 bases and J lost 8; bases outside the gene matches: 6. This CDR3 has 14 amino acids. The germline CDR1 and CDR2 sequences are MRHNA and SNTAGT. The CDR3 protein is CASSRAGGDSPLHF. CDR3 in DNA: TGTGCCAGCAGTCGAGCAGGGGGTGATTCACCCCTCCACTTT.

This chain joins TRBV6-5 and TRBJ1-3; 8 nucleotides line up with TRBD1. This CDR3 comprises 15 residues. J was trimmed by 4 bases and V by 4 bases; bases with no gene match: 6. Germline assignment: CDR1 MNHEY and CDR2 SVGAGI. CDR3 sequence: CASSSRQGHGNTIYF. In nucleotides, the CDR3 is TGTGCCAGCAGTTCGAGACAGGGGCACGGAAACACCATATATTTT.

V usage is TRBV2 and J usage is TRBJ1-6, with 7 bases lining up with TRBD1. With V trimmed by 6 bases and J by 7 bases, 9 bases remained unmatched. The CDR3 runs 15 residues. Germline-derived CDR1 and CDR2 are SNHLY and FYNNEI. The CDR3 sequence: CASSHWTGVNSPLHF. DNA for the CDR3: TGTGCCAGCAGCCATTGGACAGGCGTAAATTCACCCCTCCACTTT.

The chain employs TRBV20-1 and TRBJ2-3; TRBD1 matches 9 bases. The CDR3 has 14 amino acids. Germline V lookup: CDR1 DFQATT, CDR2 SNEGSKA (reference sequence). With V trimmed by 5 bases and J by 4 bases, 7 bases remained unmatched. CDR3 sequence: CSAGTGGWADTQYF. DNA for the CDR3: TGCAGTGCTGGAACAGGGGGCTGGGCAGATACGCAGTATTTT.